This T cell receptor (beta chain) was captured in a study of blood T cell repertoires in COVID-19. Germline V gene sequence: CDR1 SGHNT, CDR2 YYREEE (reference sequence). Germline trimming cut 4 bases from V and 5 bases from J; bases unmatched to any gene: 5. The CDR3 runs to 14 residues. Measured with immunoSEQ multiplex PCR; TCRdb has only the in-frame clones, and not every one. Among about 270,000 clones listed, approximately 86% were seen once. Input material: peripheral blood. This sequence joins TRBV5-4 and TRBJ2-5; 10 nucleotides line up with TRBD2. This receptor was obtained from an older woman with COVID-19, enrolled during active disease. The CDR3, as DNA: TGTGCCAGCAGCCCAAGCGGGGGGGCTGAGACCCAGTACTTC. It yields the protein CASSPSGGAETQYF.